This T cell receptor (beta chain) was recovered during a study of T cell responses to AZD1222 COVID-19 vaccine. TCRdb's copy holds only in-frame clones and misses some; the assay was immunoSEQ multiplex PCR. The table includes 130,000 to 150,000 clones, 88% detected once. Germline loops: CDR1 MNHEY, CDR2 SVGAGI. Germline trimming cut 6 bases from V and 8 bases from J; bases unmatched to any gene: 10. This CDR3 region has 14 residues. The source is an adult in good health. The sequencing used peripheral blood, collected on day 0 of AZD1222 vaccination. V and J are TRBV6-5 and TRBJ1-5; TRBD1 aligns across 7 bases. The CDR3 sequence: CASSRDRAYEPQHF. CDR3 DNA sequence: TGTGCCAGCAGCCGAGACAGGGCTTACGAGCCCCAGCATTTT.